The 20 T cell receptor beta chains presented below share a single source sample, sequenced in a study of shared clonotypes between healthy human individuals. The protocol was immunoSEQ multiplex PCR, while the TCRdb copy is restricted to in-frame clones and leaves out a portion. Of fewer than 850,000 clones detected, 90% appear once; the ten largest clones hold around a third. Specimen: memory CD8+ T cells from PBMCs. Subset specified: CD45RO+ cells pooled with CCR7-negative TemRA cells. These receptors were collected from a man aged 18 to 35 in good health. Some clones in this sample may be carry-over from other donors' samples.

A note on this clone: This specimen includes other DNA sequences encoding the same CDR3. This chain's CDR3 is CASSRLAGGYNEQFF. CDR3 nucleotides: TGTGCCAGCAGCCGGTTAGCGGGAGGGTACAATGAGCAGTTCTTC. The chain carries TRBV14 and TRBJ2-1, with 11 bases lining up with TRBD2. CDR3 size: 15 residues. Germline lookup yields CDR1 SGHDN and CDR2 FVKESK. V trimming: 4 bases; J trimming: 4 bases; junction bases outside the gene matches: 3.

The chain has TRBV6-1 and TRBJ2-7; D uncertain. This CDR3 has 14 residues. Deletions cut 7 bases from V and 5 bases from J, with 18 bases between. CDR1 and CDR2 (germline): MNHNS, SASEGT. CDR3 in amino acids: CASKITLSYHEQYF. The CDR3 DNA sequence: TGTGCCAGCAAGATCACCTTGAGCTACCACGAGCAGTACTTC.

The chain carries TRBV7-7 and TRBJ2-3, with D perhaps TRBD1 (6 bases). The CDR3 runs 15 residues. The germline gives CDR1 SSHAT, CDR2 FNYEAQ (reference sequence). Trimming shortened V by 2 bases and J by 1 base, and 10 bases separated the two germline ends. The CDR3, as DNA: TGTGCCAGCAGCTTATCGGACAGAGGCACAGATACGCAGTATTTT. This translates into CASSLSDRGTDTQYF.

V usage is TRBV28 and J usage is TRBJ2-7, with D uncertain. This CDR3 is built from 14 residues. Germline lookup yields CDR1 MDHEN and CDR2 SYDVKM. V shed 1 base and J shed 2 bases, with 9 bases lying between them. CDR3 DNA sequence: TGTGCCAGCAGTTTATTACCACCGCCCTACGAGCAGTACTTC. Encoded protein: CASSLLPPPYEQYF.

The V and J genes are TRBV9 and TRBJ2-7; no firm D call. Germline lookup yields CDR1 SGDLS and CDR2 YYNGEE. V lost 4 bases and J lost 3, with 20 bases in between. This CDR3 has 16 amino acids. The CDR3 loop reads CASSPEDIGSGYEQYF. The CDR3 DNA reads TGTGCCAGCAGCCCGGAAGATATAGGGTCAGGCTACGAGCAGTACTTC.

The rearrangement uses TRBV7-8 and TRBJ2-1; possible D gene TRBD2, 5 bases. Looked up from germline, CDR1 is SGHVS and CDR2 is FQNEAQ. The CDR3 spans 14 residues. Trimming pared 5 bases from V and 7 bases from J, leaving 15 bases between. This chain's CDR3 is CASSGAAGGNEQFF. In DNA form, the CDR3 reads TGTGCCAGCAGCGGAGCGGCAGGAGGAAATGAGCAGTTCTTC.

The CDR3 DNA sequence: TGTGCCAGCAGCTTAGAGGGGACAGGGACATCCTACGAGCAGTACTTC. Amino acids: CASSLEGTGTSYEQYF. The chain couples TRBV7-9 to TRBJ2-7; 9 nucleotides match TRBD1. CDR1 and CDR2 (germline): SEHNR, FQNEAQ (reference sequence). This CDR3 contains 16 residues. V shed 1 base and J 1 base; nucleotides not matched to a gene: 5.

The chain couples TRBV13 to TRBJ2-7; D may be TRBD2 (5 bases). The germline V gene has CDR1 PRHDT and CDR2 FYEKMQ (reference sequence). Trimming left V 4 bases short and J 0 bases short, with 13 bases between. The CDR3 covers 15 residues. DNA for the CDR3: TGTGCCAGCAGCTACACACGAGGGAGCTCCTACGAGCAGTACTTC. This sequence encodes CASSYTRGSSYEQYF.

CDR3 region: CASSQEFPTQIANYGYTF. DNA for the CDR3: TGTGCCAGCAGCCAAGAATTCCCCACCCAGATAGCTAACTATGGCTACACCTTC. The rearrangement joins TRBV14 to TRBJ1-2; the D is unclear. CDR1 is SGHDN and CDR2 is FVKESK in the germline V gene. The CDR3 length is 18 residues. Trimming took off 0 bases at V and 0 bases at J, with 17 bases between the two ends.

The J gene is TRBJ2-1, the V gene TRBV18; D remains unclear. V was pared by 0 bases and J by 7 bases, with 7 bases between. Germline CDR1 reads KGHSH; CDR2 reads LQKENI. The CDR3 runs to 13 residues. As DNA, the CDR3 is TGTGCCAGCTCACCACCGGTCGGTAATGAGCAGTTCTTC. Translated, it gives CASSPPVGNEQFF.

V usage is TRBV27 and J usage is TRBJ1-1, with D tentatively TRBD1 (6 bases). Germline values: CDR1 MNHEY, CDR2 SMNVEV (reference sequence). With 3 bases removed from V and 3 bases from J, the gap between germline ends came to 20 bases. The CDR3 length is 17 residues. CDR3: CASSLLSTGFRDTEAFF. CDR3 sequence (DNA): TGTGCCAGCAGTTTGCTATCTACAGGGTTCAGGGACACTGAAGCTTTCTTT.

Note on this clone: The junction departs from the called germline gene at one end, perhaps through a read error. V usage is TRBV9 and J usage is TRBJ2-1; no definite D call. This CDR3 comprises 14 residues. CDR1 is SGDLS, CDR2 YYNGEE, per germline. CDR3 DNA: TGTGCCAGCAGAGGACCACCGCCCACCAATCAGCAGTTCTTC. The encoded protein is CASRGPPPTNQQFF.

The genes are TRBV5-4 and TRBJ2-7; TRBD2 matches at 11 bases. This CDR3 spans 15 amino acids. Germline trimming cut 0 bases from V and 5 bases from J; bases unmatched to any gene: 4. The germline V gene encodes CDR1 SGHNT and CDR2 YYREEE (reference sequence). In DNA, the CDR3 is TGTGCCAGCAGCTTGGGCCTAGCGGGAGGCCACGAGCAGTACTTC. Amino acids: CASSLGLAGGHEQYF. Looking up the rest from reference TRBV5-4 and TRBJ2-7 gives the full variable domain: ETGVTQSPTHLIKTRGQQVTLRCSSQSGHNTVSWYQQALGQGPQFIFQYYREEENGRGNFPPRFSGLQFPNYSSELNVNALELDDSALYLCASSLGLAGGHEQYFGPGTRLTVT.

The chain links TRBV7-8 to TRBJ2-5; 9 bases line up with TRBD1. Germline CDR1 and CDR2: SGHVS and FQNEAQ. Germline trimming cut 5 bases from V and 4 bases from J; bases unmatched to any gene: 8. This CDR3 comprises 15 residues. The DNA for the CDR3 is TGTGCCAGCAGCGCCAGACAGGGGGTGGGAGAGACCCAGTACTTC. It translates to CASSARQGVGETQYF.

The chain employs TRBV27 and TRBJ2-7; possibly TRBD1 for D (5 bases). Per germline, CDR1 MNHEY and CDR2 SMNVEV (reference sequence). Trimming removed 2 bases from V and 2 bases from J, with 10 bases in between. The CDR3 is 14 amino acids. The CDR3 nucleotides are TGTGCCAGCAGTTTAATAGCAGGGACCTACGAGCAGTACTTC. Its translation is CASSLIAGTYEQYF.

The chain combines TRBV9 with TRBJ2-7, with 8 bases matching TRBD2. J gave up 2 bases and V 4 bases, and 11 bases lay outside the gene matches. The CDR3 extends over 16 amino acids. Germline lookup yields CDR1 SGDLS and CDR2 YYNGEE. CDR3 region: CASSPTGGTSPYEQYF. CDR3 DNA sequence: TGTGCCAGCAGCCCGACGGGGGGGACATCACCCTACGAGCAGTACTTC.

The J gene is TRBJ2-2, the V gene TRBV10-1; D call uncertain. There are 14 residues in the CDR3. The germline CDR1 and CDR2 sequences are WNHNN and SYGVQD (reference sequence). The V gene lost 4 bases and the J gene lost 0 bases, with 6 bases spanning the gap. The CDR3 here is CASSATANTGELFF. The CDR3 DNA follows: TGCGCCAGCAGTGCTACGGCGAACACCGGGGAGCTGTTTTTT.

The V gene is TRBV7-3, the J gene TRBJ2-6; weak D call: TRBD1 (6 bases). V was trimmed by 5 bases and J by 0 bases, leaving 11 bases between them. The length of the CDR3 is 16 residues. Germline V gives CDR1 SGHTA, CDR2 FQGTGA. The CDR3 spells CASSPGQRSGANVLTF. The DNA for the CDR3 is TGTGCCAGCAGCCCCGGACAGCGCTCTGGGGCCAACGTCCTGACTTTC.

On this clone: Different DNA sequences within this sample yield the same CDR3. The rearrangement uses TRBV6-6 and TRBJ2-7, with D hard to call. Germline CDR1 MNHNY, CDR2 SVGAGI (reference sequence). V gave up 0 bases and J gave up 7 bases, with 4 bases separating them. The CDR3 loop spans 11 amino acids. The chain's CDR3 is CASSYSREQYF. The CDR3 DNA is TGTGCCAGCAGTTACTCGCGTGAGCAGTACTTC.

In its sample, this clone was seen once. The chain links TRBV28 to TRBJ2-5; a weak D match, TRBD1 (5 bases). V lost 5 bases and J lost 3, with 7 bases in between. This CDR3 region has 12 residues. Germline-derived CDR1 and CDR2 are MDHEN and SYDVKM. CDR3 amino acids: CASSRTKETQYF. In DNA form, the CDR3 reads TGTGCCAGCAGTCGGACAAAAGAGACCCAGTACTTC.